These 18 T cell receptor beta chains were all obtained from the same sample, sequenced in a study of T cell changes during pregnancy in multiple sclerosis. The method was immunoSEQ multiplex PCR; TCRdb's version includes in-frame clones alone and lacks a portion of them. Here the sample spans 35,000 to 45,000 clones, around nine tenths being singletons. This specimen consisted of CD4+ T cells from peripheral blood mononuclear cells, obtained in the first trimester of pregnancy. Source of these receptors: a female donor with multiple sclerosis, enrolled in a pregnancy study.

This chain links TRBV30 with TRBJ2-2; D ambiguous. The germline V and J ends were trimmed by 2 bases and 4 bases, with 2 bases remaining between them. From germline, CDR1 is GTSNPN and CDR2 SVGIG (reference sequence). The CDR3 totals 11 residues. The CDR3 coding sequence is TGTGCCTGGAGTCGCACCGGGGAGCTGTTTTTT. Amino acids: CAWSRTGELFF.

The chain carries TRBV4-3 and TRBJ1-2; no reliable D call. CDR3 length: 16 residues. Germline loops: CDR1 LGHNA, CDR2 YSLEER. V lost 0 bases and J lost 8, with 19 bases in between. CDR3 sequence (DNA): TGCGCCAGCAGCCAAGATGAGAGGTCCGTCTCGGGAGGCTACACCTTC. This sequence encodes CASSQDERSVSGGYTF.

The rearrangement uses TRBV7-2 and TRBJ2-1, with 12 bases aligning to TRBD2. CDR1 and CDR2 from the germline V gene are SGHTA and FQGNSA. This CDR3 has 16 amino acids. The J segment lost 7 bases and the V segment lost 10 bases, leaving 14 bases of the junction unmatched. For the CDR3, the DNA is TGTGCCACCGCCCTTACCGGGACTAGCGGGTCAAATGAGCAGTTCTTC. The encoded protein is CATALTGTSGSNEQFF.

The table lists this clone with a few counts. This chain links TRBV4-1 with TRBJ2-2, with a tentative D call TRBD1 (6 bases). The ends were cut back, 5 bases at V and 5 bases at J, with 18 bases in the middle. This CDR3 is 16 amino acids long. CDR1 and CDR2 from the germline V gene are MGHRA and YSYEKL. The DNA of the CDR3 is TGCGCCAGCAGCTGGCAACCGGGACAATCGACCGGGGAGCTGTTTTTT. Residues: CASSWQPGQSTGELFF.

The genes are TRBV30 and TRBJ1-2, with D perhaps TRBD1 (5 bases). This CDR3 has 13 amino acids. V lost 8 bases and J lost 2, with 15 bases in between. Germline assignment: CDR1 GTSNPN and CDR2 SVGIG (reference sequence). CDR3 in DNA: TGTGCCACGAGGAGGGGTATGAACTATGGCTACACCTTC. This codes for CATRRGMNYGYTF.

The rearrangement uses TRBV27 and TRBJ2-1, with TRBD2 identical over 8 bases. The CDR3 covers 15 residues. With V trimmed by 10 bases and J by 4 bases, 12 bases remained unmatched. Germline V gene lookup returns CDR1 MNHEY and CDR2 SMNVEV (reference sequence). CDR3 in DNA: TGTGCCACCTTCCCCTCGGGAGGGACGTACAATGAGCAGTTCTTC. This codes for CATFPSGGTYNEQFF.

V and J are TRBV5-1 and TRBJ1-4; D may be TRBD1 (5 bases). The length of the CDR3 is 15 residues. Germline V gene lookup returns CDR1 SGHRS and CDR2 YFSETQ. V gave up 0 bases and J gave up 6 bases, with 12 bases separating them. The CDR3: CASSLEGIPYEKLFF. CDR3 bases: TGCGCCAGCAGCTTGGAGGGGATTCCCTATGAAAAACTGTTTTTT. The variable domain in full, completed from reference TRBV5-1 and TRBJ1-4, reads KAGVTQTPRYLIKTRGQQVTLSCSPISGHRSVSWYQQTPGQGLQFLFEYFSETQRNKGNFPGRFSGRQFSNSRSEMNVSTLELGDSALYLCASSLEGIPYEKLFFGSGTQLSVL.

The chain recombines TRBV9 with TRBJ2-1; D unclear. Germline V lookup: CDR1 SGDLS, CDR2 YYNGEE. Trimming removed 0 bases from V and 5 bases from J, with 18 bases in between. The CDR3 is made up of 17 amino acids. CDR3 amino acids: CASSVALDSHRDNEQFF. The CDR3 DNA reads as TGTGCCAGCAGCGTAGCGCTAGACTCCCACCGAGACAATGAGCAGTTCTTC.

The chain uses TRBV5-1 and TRBJ1-1, with TRBD1 identical over 7 bases. Germline lookup yields CDR1 SGHRS and CDR2 YFSETQ. J was trimmed by 1 base and V by 2 bases; bases with no gene match: 5. CDR3 length: 15 amino acids. In DNA, the CDR3 is TGCGCCAGCAGCTTACCGGGACAGACGAACACTGAAGCTTTCTTT. The encoded protein is CASSLPGQTNTEAFF.

About this clone: Distinct nucleotide sequences in the sample also encode this CDR3. V gene TRBV5-1 combines with J gene TRBJ2-5; 12 nucleotides align to TRBD1. The CDR3 spans 17 residues. After removal of 0 bases from V and 5 bases from J, the junction contained 8 bases not matched to a gene. Germline CDR1 reads SGHRS; CDR2 reads YFSETQ. Here the CDR3 DNA reads TGCGCCAGCAGCTTGGCCGCGGGACAGGGGGCTCGGGAGACCCAGTACTTC. The encoded protein is CASSLAAGQGARETQYF.

This clone was counted once. The rearrangement links TRBV28 to TRBJ2-7, with TRBD2 as a possible D gene (5 bases). Germline assignment: CDR1 MDHEN and CDR2 SYDVKM. The CDR3 has 13 amino acids. V lost 5 bases to trimming and J lost 3 bases, with 11 bases between them. CDR3 region: CASSGESRYEQYF. The CDR3 nucleotides are TGTGCCAGCAGTGGGGAGAGTCGCTACGAGCAGTACTTC.

This chain joins TRBV28 and TRBJ2-5; TRBD1 is a possible D gene (5 bases). The length of the CDR3 is 12 residues. V was clipped by 6 bases and J by 3 bases, with 8 bases between them. Germline V CDR1 and CDR2: MDHEN, SYDVKM. The CDR3 loop reads CASRGVEETQYF. The DNA of the CDR3 is TGTGCCAGCAGAGGGGTAGAAGAGACCCAGTACTTC.

This chain uses TRBV2 with TRBJ1-2; the match to TRBD1 covers 8 bases. The CDR3 has 12 amino acids. The junction had 4 bases not matched to a gene; V was cut back by 10 bases and J by 3 bases. Per the germline V gene, CDR1 is SNHLY and CDR2 is FYNNEI. CDR3 residues: CAIQGVYYGYTF. Here the CDR3 DNA reads TGTGCCATACAGGGGGTCTACTATGGCTACACCTTC.

J is TRBJ1-2 and V is TRBV29-1; no reliable D call. The CDR3 is 11 residues long. Trimming removed 3 bases from V and 4 bases from J, with 6 bases in between. CDR1 and CDR2 from the germline V gene are SQVTM and ANQGSEA. The CDR3, as DNA: TGCAGCGTTGACGAGGGCTATGGCTACACCTTC. Protein product: CSVDEGYGYTF.

The chain carries TRBV18 and TRBJ1-3; no reliable D call. Per germline, CDR1 KGHSH and CDR2 LQKENI. V was cut by 3 bases and J by 0 bases, with 9 bases left in between. There are 15 residues in the CDR3. The CDR3: CASSPAGSSGNTIYF. The CDR3, as DNA: TGTGCCAGCTCACCGGCAGGTAGCTCTGGAAACACCATATATTTT.

The rearrangement uses TRBV5-1 and TRBJ2-1; 7 bases fit TRBD1. With V trimmed by 0 bases and J by 3 bases, 3 bases remained unmatched. The CDR3 has 15 amino acids. Germline V gene sequence: CDR1 SGHRS, CDR2 YFSETQ. The CDR3 sequence: CASSLDGTDYNEQFF. The CDR3, as DNA: TGCGCCAGCAGCTTGGACGGGACAGACTACAATGAGCAGTTCTTC.

This rearrangement joins TRBV28 to TRBJ2-5; the match to TRBD1 covers 7 bases. V trimming: 1 base; J trimming: 0 bases; junction bases outside the gene matches: 5. The CDR3 sequence is 16 residues long. Germline-derived CDR1 and CDR2 are MDHEN and SYDVKM. The DNA for the CDR3 is TGTGCCAGCAGTTTATCACGGACAGGATACCAAGAGACCCAGTACTTC. It codes for CASSLSRTGYQETQYF.

As concerns this clone: A junction boundary mismatches the germline segment, possibly from a read error. J is TRBJ1-1 and V is TRBV11-2; D is unclear. Germline V gene sequence: CDR1 SGHAT, CDR2 FQNNGV. The CDR3 has 13 residues. The CDR3 region has the DNA TGTGCCAGCAGCTTAAATTTTGACACTGAGGCTTTCTTT. Translating it yields CASSLNFDTEAFF.